Sequencing of this T cell receptor (beta chain) was carried out in a study of CD8 T cells in Susac syndrome. From germline, CDR1 is SQVTM and CDR2 ANQGSEA. CDR3 length: 11 residues. The V end lost 3 bases, the J end lost 7 bases, and 9 bases lay between the germline ends. Sequencing of TCR beta was performed on blood CD8+ and CD4+ T cells. The patients who served as multiple sclerosis controls were treatment-naive and had stable or active relapsing-remitting disease that fulfilled the revised McDonald criteria. With random hexamers, 0.5 to 1 ug RNA was reverse transcribed. immunoSEQ multiplex PCR amplified TCR beta CDR3 across 54 Vbeta, 13 Jbeta. TCRdb re-derived calls from the immunoSEQ multiplex PCR reads in MiXCR, one entry per CDR3 protein. The table has about 150,000 distinct CDR3 sequences, around 95% seen once; the top ten hold roughly 0.16%.

The sequencing input was CD8+ T cells from PBMCs. The clonotype was recovered from a human donor with multiple sclerosis. This chain links TRBV29-1 with TRBJ1-2, with a tentative D call TRBD1 (6 bases). In DNA form, the CDR3 reads TGCAGCGTTGAGACAGGTCGTGGCTACACCTTC. Translation gives CSVETGRGYTF.